The sequence of this TCR beta chain was determined in a study of cytomegalovirus exposure and HLA in healthy donors. Findings of the study overall: TCR beta V- and J-gene trimming, according to a later analysis, was linked to a missense DCLRE1C variant. Near-uniform donor sequencing depth was presumed by presence/absence analyses. There was a cluster of highly shared sequence variants that was likely a sequencing artifact.

About this clone itself: Its antigen is still unknown.

PCR employed 60 Vbeta and 13 Jbeta primers. Sequencing was performed with immunoSEQ multiplex PCR; in TCRdb, only in-frame clones are kept and a portion is missing. The sample contains 150,000 to 160,000 clones, 80% of which appear only once. Sequenced input: PBMCs. The clonotype originates from a man aged 25 to 45 in good health and CMV-seropositive.

CDR3 nucleotides: TGCAGTGCTCCGACTAGCGTAGCGCAGTATTTT. This codes for CSAPTSVAQYF. The rearrangement joins TRBV20-1 to TRBJ2-3; TRBD2 matches 8 bases. CDR1 is DFQATT and CDR2 is SNEGSKA in the germline V gene (reference sequence). V lost 5 bases and J lost 10; bases outside the gene matches: 5. This CDR3 spans 11 amino acids.